A single sample is the source of the 9 T cell receptor beta chains below, sequenced in a study of blood T cells in healthy people across ages. Then a second PCR, running about 6 to 12 cycles, was carried out with a sample-barcoded 5' primer and a J-beta primer mix. TCRdb recomputed calls from the 5' RACE reads with MiXCR, one row per CDR3 protein. The repertoire has about 1.7 million distinct CDR3 sequences, 28% of them found once; the top ten carry 7.7%. The material sequenced was blood. These receptor sequences come from a young woman in good health.

V gene TRBV9 combines with J gene TRBJ2-1, with 7 bases fitting TRBD2. The V gene's germline CDR1 is SGDLS and CDR2 YYNGEE. V shed 3 bases and J 5 bases; nucleotides not matched to a gene: 11. CDR3 length: 16 residues. CDR3 DNA sequence: TGTGCCAGCAGCGCAAACCGCCTAGCGGCTAACAATGAGCAGTTCTTC. Protein product: CASSANRLAANNEQFF.

This clonotype was detected only a few times. The V call is TRBV7-2, the J call TRBJ1-5, with TRBD1 matching over 9 bases. The CDR3 spans 17 residues. Germline-derived CDR1 and CDR2 are SGHTA and FQGNSA. J lost 9 bases, V lost 0 bases, and 12 bases had no gene match. CDR3 sequence (DNA): TGTGCCAGCAGCTTAGCGCTGGACAGGGGAGGGATGGGGCCCCAGCATTTT. Translation: CASSLALDRGGMGPQHF. Full variable domain (remainder filled in from reference TRBV7-2 and TRBJ1-5): GAGVSQSPSNKVTEKGKDVELRCDPISGHTALYWYRQSLGQGLEFLIYFQGNSAPDKSGLPSDRFSAERTGGSVSTLTIQRTQQEDSAVYLCASSLALDRGGMGPQHFGDGTRLSIL.

This clonotype was detected a few times. V is TRBV2 and J is TRBJ2-5, with D possibly matching TRBD2 (5 bases). The germline CDR1 and CDR2 sequences are SNHLY and FYNNEI. Trimming removed 7 bases at V and 7 bases at J, with 13 bases between. The CDR3 spans 12 residues. This CDR3 reads CASKVESGTQYF. Written as DNA, the CDR3 is TGTGCCAGCAAGGTGGAAAGCGGGACCCAGTACTTC.

The chain uses TRBV2 and TRBJ2-1; no reliable D call. V gave up 1 base and J gave up 10 bases, with 8 bases separating them. This CDR3 has 12 amino acids. Germline V gene lookup returns CDR1 SNHLY and CDR2 FYNNEI. The CDR3 DNA is TGTGCCAGCAGTGAAGATATAGGAGAGCAGTTCTTC. This sequence encodes CASSEDIGEQFF.

This clonotype has just one count. The CDR3 DNA is TGTGCCAGCACCCCGGACAGGGGATGGGCTGAAGCTTTCTTT. The encoded protein is CASTPDRGWAEAFF. V is TRBV7-9 and J is TRBJ1-1; the match to TRBD1 covers 9 bases. This CDR3 has 14 amino acids. The germline V gene encodes CDR1 SEHNR and CDR2 FQNEAQ (reference sequence). With V trimmed by 7 bases and J by 6 bases, 9 bases remained unmatched.

J is TRBJ2-1 and V is TRBV7-3; TRBD2 matches at 12 bases. CDR1 SGHTA and CDR2 FQGTGA come from the germline V gene. The CDR3 is made up of 15 amino acids. V lost 5 bases to trimming and J lost 10 bases; unmatched junction nucleotides: 9. The CDR3 DNA reads as TGTGCCAGCAGCGCTAGCGGGGGGGAACTCAGGGAGCAGTTCTTC. Translation gives CASSASGGELREQFF. Based on the CDR3 plus reference TRBV7-3 and TRBJ2-1, the full variable domain is GAGVSQTPSNKVTEKGKYVELRCDPISGHTALYWYRQSLGQGPEFLIYFQGTGAADDSGLPNDRFFAVRPEGSVSTLKIQRTERGDSAVYLCASSASGGELREQFFGPGTRLTVL.

This clonotype was found a few times. The chain employs TRBV13 and TRBJ2-4; TRBD2 agrees at 9 bases. CDR3 size: 14 residues. V lost 5 bases and J lost 7; bases outside the gene matches: 6. Germline loops: CDR1 PRHDT, CDR2 FYEKMQ (reference sequence). Here the CDR3 reads CASSRGTSRNIQYF. The CDR3 bases are TGTGCCAGCAGCAGGGGGACTAGCCGGAACATTCAGTACTTC.

CDR3 sequence: CAISDAGPDTQYF. DNA of the CDR3: TGTGCCATCAGTGACGCCGGCCCAGATACGCAGTATTTT. The chain recombines TRBV10-3 with TRBJ2-3; D call uncertain. The germline V gene has CDR1 ENHRY and CDR2 SYGVKD. The CDR3 covers 13 residues. Trimming took off 3 bases at V and 4 bases at J, with 8 bases between the two ends.

This chain connects TRBV20-1 to TRBJ2-7, with a weak D call TRBD1 (8 bases). The CDR3 loop spans 12 amino acids. Trimming pared 6 bases from V and 6 bases from J, leaving 15 bases between. Germline CDR1 is DFQATT and CDR2 is SNEGSKA (reference sequence). This CDR3 is CSAWTGRGEQYF. The DNA of the CDR3 is TGCAGTGCATGGACAGGGAGGGGCGAGCAGTACTTC.